The 25 T cell receptor beta chains reported below all come from one sample, sequenced in a study of shared clonotypes between healthy human individuals. The naive CD8 subset, CD45RO-negative cells positively selected for CCR7, excluded terminally differentiated effector memory CD45RA+ cells. The method was immunoSEQ multiplex PCR; TCRdb's version includes in-frame clones alone and lacks a portion of them. The sample has over 800,000 clones, roughly 92% seen once; the top ten hold 24%. Sequenced sample: naive CD8+ T cells sorted from blood. The origin of the receptors is a man under 40 in good health.

This rearrangement joins TRBV27 to TRBJ1-5, with D tentatively TRBD1 (5 bases). CDR1 is MNHEY and CDR2 is SMNVEV in the germline V gene (reference sequence). The V end was cut by 6 bases, the J end by 5 bases, with 17 bases between. This CDR3 has 15 residues. The CDR3 spells CASRVAGGEYQPQHF. The CDR3 DNA is TGTGCCAGCAGAGTGGCGGGAGGGGAATATCAGCCCCAGCATTTT.

The chain joins TRBV2 to TRBJ2-1, with 9 bases lining up with TRBD2. The J segment lost 0 bases and the V segment lost 3 bases, leaving 6 bases of the junction unmatched. There are 17 residues in the CDR3. The germline V gene encodes CDR1 SNHLY and CDR2 FYNNEI. In DNA, the CDR3 is TGTGCCAGCAGTGATTCTAGCGGGGAAATCTCCTACAATGAGCAGTTCTTC. It codes for CASSDSSGEISYNEQFF.

This chain links TRBV2 with TRBJ1-5; 7 bases line up with TRBD1. The CDR3 covers 16 residues. Germline trimming cut 2 bases from V and 4 bases from J; bases unmatched to any gene: 8. The V gene's germline CDR1 is SNHLY and CDR2 FYNNEI. The CDR3 bases are TGTGCCAGCAGTGAATCCTTGACAGGGTGGAATCAGCCCCAGCATTTT. Protein: CASSESLTGWNQPQHF.

This rearrangement joins TRBV19 to TRBJ2-7, with 7 bases lining up with TRBD2. V trimming: 3 bases; J trimming: 1 base; junction bases outside the gene matches: 6. The CDR3 extends over 15 amino acids. The germline V gene has CDR1 LNHDA and CDR2 SQIVND (reference sequence). The DNA for the CDR3 is TGTGCCAGTAGTATCCTTGGCGGGAGATCCTACGAGCAGTACTTC. Protein sequence: CASSILGGRSYEQYF.

The chain links TRBV6-5 to TRBJ1-5, with 7 nucleotides matching TRBD1. CDR1 and CDR2 (germline): MNHEY, SVGAGI. The CDR3 is 15 residues long. Trimming cost V 2 bases and J 5 bases; bases outside gene matches: 6. This CDR3 reads CASSYGEGAHQPQHF. CDR3 sequence (DNA): TGTGCCAGCAGTTACGGGGAGGGGGCCCATCAGCCCCAGCATTTT.

This rearrangement joins TRBV10-3 to TRBJ2-5; TRBD2 matches 7 bases. From germline, CDR1 is ENHRY and CDR2 SYGVKD. The CDR3 is 15 amino acids. Losses at the gene ends were 0 bases for V and 1 base for J; bases not matched to a gene: 2. The CDR3 bases are TGTGCCATCAGTGAGTCGGCGGGAGCCCAAGAGACCCAGTACTTC. Its translation is CAISESAGAQETQYF.

About this clone: This sample includes further DNA sequences coding for the same CDR3. This chain joins TRBV28 and TRBJ2-1; D is possibly TRBD2 (5 bases). The CDR3 sequence is 15 residues long. Germline-derived CDR1 and CDR2 are MDHEN and SYDVKM. V was shortened by 3 bases and J by 4 bases, with 13 bases between the two germline ends. CDR3 DNA sequence: TGTGCCAGCAGTTTTGTCGGGAATAGTTACAATGAGCAGTTCTTC. Translated, it gives CASSFVGNSYNEQFF.

This clone has a handful of counts. The chain combines TRBV2 with TRBJ2-7; D is uncertain. The ends were cut back, 1 base at V and 0 bases at J, with 7 bases in the middle. This CDR3 contains 14 residues. Per the germline V gene, CDR1 is SNHLY and CDR2 is FYNNEI. CDR3 in amino acids: CASSEDSYSYEQYF. The CDR3 nucleotides read TGTGCCAGCAGTGAAGACTCATACTCCTACGAGCAGTACTTC.

The chain joins TRBV2 to TRBJ2-7; possibly TRBD1 or TRBD2 for D (5 bases each). The V end lost 7 bases, the J end lost 0 bases, and 13 bases lay between the germline ends. The CDR3 has 14 amino acids. Germline CDR1 is SNHLY and CDR2 is FYNNEI. CDR3 amino acids: CASIPGTGSYEQYF. CDR3 in DNA: TGTGCCAGCATCCCCGGGACGGGCTCCTACGAGCAGTACTTC.

As concerns this clone: The sample holds other DNA sequences that translate to the same CDR3. The V and J genes are TRBV6-5 and TRBJ2-7; D unresolved. The CDR3 covers 13 residues. The V end lost 0 bases, the J end lost 0 bases, and 3 bases lay between the germline ends. CDR1 and CDR2 (germline): MNHEY, SVGAGI. The CDR3, as DNA: TGTGCCAGCAGTTACTCAACCTCCTACGAGCAGTACTTC. Its translation is CASSYSTSYEQYF.

The rearrangement uses TRBV5-1 and TRBJ2-1, with 13 bases matching TRBD2. The V gene's germline CDR1 is SGHRS and CDR2 YFSETQ. V was clipped by 1 base and J by 10 bases; unmatched bases: 5. This CDR3 has 15 residues. The CDR3 spells CASSLTSGRAHEQFF. CDR3 sequence (DNA): TGCGCCAGCAGCTTGACTAGCGGGAGGGCCCACGAGCAGTTCTTC.

This sequence joins TRBV9 and TRBJ2-1; 7 positions match TRBD1. V shed 3 bases, J shed 9 bases, and the junction held 3 bases outside the gene matches. This CDR3 is 12 amino acids long. Germline loops: CDR1 SGDLS, CDR2 YYNGEE. DNA of the CDR3: TGTGCCAGCAGCGGGGACAGTAGTGAGCAGTTCTTC. This encodes CASSGDSSEQFF.

This clone was recorded once. This chain links TRBV10-3 with TRBJ1-5, with TRBD1 matching 7 bases. J lost 4 bases, V lost 2 bases, and 5 bases had no gene match. The CDR3 runs to 15 residues. Germline loops: CDR1 ENHRY, CDR2 SYGVKD. The CDR3 spells CAISEVGQRNQPQHF. CDR3 bases: TGTGCCATCAGTGAGGTGGGACAGAGGAATCAGCCCCAGCATTTT.

This chain joins TRBV19 and TRBJ2-1; D gene unclear. CDR3 length: 12 residues. Germline CDR1 and CDR2: LNHDA and SQIVND (reference sequence). Trimming removed 10 bases from V and 4 bases from J, with 11 bases in between. CDR3 amino acids: CATHRGYNEQFF. CDR3 DNA sequence: TGTGCCACCCACCGTGGGTACAATGAGCAGTTCTTC.

The chain carries TRBV7-8 and TRBJ2-1; D could derive from TRBD1 or TRBD2 (6 bases each). Germline V CDR1 and CDR2: SGHVS, FQNEAQ. This CDR3 is built from 14 residues. Trimming removed 5 bases from V and 9 bases from J, with 17 bases in between. CDR3 DNA: TGTGCCAGCAGCATTAGGGGGGCTTTTGGTGAGCAGTTCTTC. Translation gives CASSIRGAFGEQFF.

The rearrangement joins TRBV28 to TRBJ2-2, with TRBD2 as a possible D gene (5 bases). V was cut by 6 bases and J by 6 bases, with 8 bases left in between. CDR1 MDHEN and CDR2 SYDVKM come from the germline V gene. The CDR3 has 12 amino acids. The CDR3 DNA reads TGTGCCAGCAGGAGGGTTCCCGGGGAGCTGTTTTTT. This gives the protein CASRRVPGELFF.

The genes are TRBV4-1 and TRBJ1-1; a possible D gene is TRBD1 (6 bases). The CDR3 spans 16 residues. CDR1 and CDR2 from the germline V gene are MGHRA and YSYEKL. Trimming took off 2 bases at V and 0 bases at J, with 13 bases between the two ends. For the CDR3, the DNA is TGCGCCAGCAGCCAATTACAGGGTAATATGAACACTGAAGCTTTCTTT. Protein sequence: CASSQLQGNMNTEAFF.

The V gene is TRBV5-6, the J gene TRBJ2-1; 9 bases are a match to TRBD1. CDR1 and CDR2 from the germline V gene are SGHDT and YYEEEE. V trimming: 4 bases; J trimming: 0 bases; junction bases outside the gene matches: 8. The CDR3 loop spans 17 amino acids. The CDR3, as DNA: TGTGCCAGCAGCGCCGGCCACAGGGGGCCCTCCTACAATGAGCAGTTCTTC. This gives the protein CASSAGHRGPSYNEQFF. Looking up the rest from reference TRBV5-6 and TRBJ2-1 gives the full variable domain: DAGVTQSPTHLIKTRGQQVTLRCSPKSGHDTVSWYQQALGQGPQFIFQYYEEEERQRGNFPDRFSGHQFPNYSSELNVNALLLGDSALYLCASSAGHRGPSYNEQFFGPGTRLTVL.

The CDR3 is CASSFGDGKNIQYF. CDR3 coding DNA: TGTGCCAGCAGCTTTGGCGACGGAAAAAACATTCAGTACTTC. The rearrangement uses TRBV5-8 and TRBJ2-4; D ambiguous. Deletions cut 2 bases from V and 4 bases from J, with 10 bases between. The CDR3 is 14 amino acids. Germline loops: CDR1 SGHTS, CDR2 YDEGEE.

The CDR3 DNA sequence: TGCGCCAGCAGTGACGGGGCCTCGAACACTGAAGCTTTCTTT. This gives the protein CASSDGASNTEAFF. The V gene is TRBV10-1, the J gene TRBJ1-1; D perhaps matches TRBD1 (5 bases). Germline CDR1 and CDR2: WNHNN and SYGVQD (reference sequence). The CDR3 length is 14 residues. V was pared by 3 bases and J by 1 base, with 9 bases between.

In the case of this clone: Other DNA sequences from this sample encode an identical CDR3 as well. The chain employs TRBV7-9 and TRBJ2-7, with D unclear. From germline, CDR1 is SEHNR and CDR2 FQNEAQ (reference sequence). The CDR3 is made up of 13 amino acids. Between the trimmed V and J ends, which lost 0 bases and 1 base, there was a span of 4 bases. CDR3 nucleotide sequence: TGTGCCAGCAGCTTAGCACTATCCTACGAGCAGTACTTC. This codes for CASSLALSYEQYF.

J is TRBJ2-1 and V is TRBV29-1; 9 bases align to TRBD2. Germline loops: CDR1 SQVTM, CDR2 ANQGSEA. There are 15 residues in the CDR3. V lost 6 bases, J lost 2 bases, and 8 bases stayed unmatched. The CDR3 reads CSVAGAGGTYNEQFF. In nucleotides, the CDR3 is TGCAGCGTAGCCGGAGCGGGAGGTACCTACAATGAGCAGTTCTTC.

The gene calls are TRBV7-8 and TRBJ2-1; D uncertain. Trimming removed 5 bases at V and 9 bases at J, with 11 bases between. The CDR3 has 12 residues. Germline V gene lookup returns CDR1 SGHVS and CDR2 FQNEAQ. For the CDR3, the DNA is TGTGCCAGCAGCGATGGGGTTTCTGAGCAGTTCTTC. Residues: CASSDGVSEQFF.

The V gene is TRBV9, the J gene TRBJ2-7; 9 bases line up with TRBD1. The CDR3 sequence is 14 residues long. CDR1 SGDLS and CDR2 YYNGEE come from the germline V gene. Trimming removed 5 bases from V and 5 bases from J; junction bases left unmatched: 8. CDR3 coding DNA: TGTGCCAGCAGTCCGGGACAGGGTTTAAACGAGCAGTACTTC. Translation gives CASSPGQGLNEQYF.

This chain joins TRBV7-9 and TRBJ1-1, with D possibly matching TRBD1 (6 bases). Trimming cost V 3 bases and J 2 bases, with 10 bases left between them. CDR1 is SEHNR, CDR2 FQNEAQ, per germline (reference sequence). This CDR3 comprises 14 residues. The CDR3 coding sequence is TGTGCCAGCAGCTTCAGGGGTGGAAACACTGAAGCTTTCTTT. Translated, it gives CASSFRGGNTEAFF.